The sequence of this TCR beta chain was determined in a study of beta chain features in type 1 diabetes (dated by TCRdb to the late 2010s). In the study overall: Mean age, gender distribution, total cell number and subset yield were not different between patients and healthy donors. Regulatory and stem cell-like memory subsets were isolated from only 8 patients and roughly 8 healthy donors, whereas naive and central memory subsets came from all 30 or so donors. Across all samples, about 110 million sorted cells were examined, and cell number per subset correlated strongly with RNA yield. In the study, TCRB repertoires of sorted circulating CD4+ T cell subsets from recently diagnosed type 1 diabetes patients were compared with those of matched healthy donors. What the authors observed across the whole study: In all four CD4+ subsets, TCRB CDR3 length was moderately but significantly shorter in type 1 diabetes patients. Because the HLA sub-analyses included only small numbers of individuals, any influence of HLA type on TCRB rearrangement was left unresolved. Patients with type 1 diabetes made fewer insertions and deleted more nucleotides at VDJ recombination sites, implying thymic rearrangement abnormalities. Because cDNA rather than genomic DNA was sequenced, highly expressing activated cells could have been over-represented, although no difference in activation and CD3 levels was found between groups. PCR might favor shorter templates, but patient and control samples were amplified and corrected together, so any skew would affect both groups equally. Naive, central memory and regulatory TCRB repertoires appeared to be more alike among patients than among healthy donors.

The entire amount of isolated RNA was reverse transcribed using the High Capacity cDNA Reverse Transcription Kit, so the sequenced TCRB transcripts were expressed ones. Deep immunoSEQ sequencing was performed on naive, central memory and regulatory T cell samples, with an average of roughly 3.5 million total reads per sample. Sorted cells were lysed in RLT buffer, and RNA was extracted using DNase-treated RNeasy Micro or Mini kits according to cell number. Each cell subset was processed separately to prevent cross-contamination, with patient and healthy donor samples processed together. The immunoSEQ multiplex PCR was used to amplify TCRB sequences from cDNA, generating 87-bp fragments that spanned the CDR3 region. Sequencing of the amplicons was performed on the Illumina HiSeq platform. Per the source publication's procedure: PCR bias was computationally corrected using synthetic template baselines, reads within Hamming distance 2 were collapsed, and singletons that could not be merged were discarded. Reads were aligned against IMGT so that V, D and J genes, CDR3 length and insertions or deletions at six rearrangement sites could be assigned. Clonotype counts were normalized to sorted cell number within each subset before computing true diversity and Gini coefficients with the tcR R package. The overlap coefficient, calculated on TCRB nucleotide sequences, was used to quantify repertoire sharing. Out-of-frame TCRB sequences from naive cells were analyzed as a proxy for the pre-selection repertoire. TCRdb's version of the immuneACCESS table is confined to in-frame rearrangements and falls short of the full clone set. An unresolved V gene accounts for under half of the shortfall where checked; the remainder is of unknown origin. V, J and clone size derive from that table, while D and trimming were established from the DNA sequence. Here the sample has about 900,000 clones; roughly 17% occur a single time. The biggest ten clones account for 0.02% to 0.025% of the sample.

From each donor, a single peripheral blood sample of approximately 0.11 L on average was drawn into heparinised tubes. A BD FACSAria II and a panel including CD45RO, CCR7, CD25, CD127, CD95 and CD27 were used to sort naive, central memory, regulatory and stem cell-like memory CD4+ T cells. Purity was above 98% for every sorted population. PBMCs were isolated right away by Lymphoprep density gradient centrifugation and were stained directly, without culture. So that batch effects would be minimized, each experiment stained and sorted samples in pairs, pairing one healthy donor with one patient. A few counts support this clone. Its antigen is not yet known. No clone much larger than this one lies a single base away; base qualities are absent. For CDR1 and CDR2, the germline V gene lists SQVTM and ANQGSEA. Its CDR3 holds 13 amino acids, cysteine through phenylalanine. The read is trimmed to its CDR3 DNA, 39 bases read in frame from base 1. V sheds 5 bases and J sheds 4 bases, leaving 14 bases between their ends.

Rearrangement joined TRBV29-1 to TRBJ1-2, with the D segment identity uncertain. The sample was naive CD4+ T cells from blood. Interpreted using the paper, the cell subset or site label stands for: true naive CD4+ T cells. The source of this sequence is a woman aged 18 to 35 in good health. CDR3 region: CSVSQGGVYGYTF. Here is the DNA: TGCAGCGTTTCCCAAGGAGGCGTCTATGGCTACACCTTC.